These 27 T cell receptor beta chains share one sample of origin, sequenced in a study of T cells in Graves' hyperthyroidism and ophthalmopathy. Regions amplified from RNA transcripts were the TCR beta CDR3 regions. First-round RT-PCR with HTBI primers amplified the TCR CDR3 region. TCRdb re-called the multiplex PCR reads through MiXCR, storing one row per CDR3 protein. The sample has 250,000 to 300,000 distinct CDR3 sequences, 13% seen once. What was sequenced was blood. The source is a woman in her twenties or thirties with Graves' hyperthyroidism that later progressed to Graves' ophthalmopathy.

A note on this clonotype: A read error is possible here, since a much larger clone lies one base away. The rearrangement links TRBV7-9 to TRBJ1-1; D is unresolved. The germline CDR1 and CDR2 sequences are SEHNR and FQNEAQ (reference sequence). This CDR3 is built from 13 residues. V was trimmed by 8 bases and J by 5 bases, leaving 15 bases between them. CDR3 region: CASGLNPETEAFF. CDR3 DNA sequence: TGTGCCAGCGGCCTCAATCCTGAAACTGAAGCTTTCTTT.

Remarks on this clonotype: Being one base from a much bigger clone, this may be a read error. The gene calls are TRBV28 and TRBJ1-3, with D possibly being TRBD1 (5 bases). The CDR3 is 15 residues long. Germline V gene data show CDR1 as MDHEN and CDR2 as SYDVKM. CDR3 region: CANSFGGGSGNTIYF. In nucleotides, the CDR3 is TGTGCCAACAGTTTCGGGGGGGGCTCTGGAAACACCATATATTTT. Based on the CDR3 plus reference TRBV28 and TRBJ1-3, the full variable domain is DVKVTQSSRYLVKRTGEKVFLECVQDMDHENMFWYRQDPGLGLRLIYFSYDVKMKEKGDIPEGYSVSREKKERFSLILESASTNQTSMYLCANSFGGGSGNTIYFGEGSWLTVV.

Many counts were recorded for this clonotype. The V and J genes are TRBV7-2 and TRBJ2-5; 8 bases agree with TRBD2. Germline V lookup: CDR1 SGHTA, CDR2 FQGNSA. V was pared by 1 base and J by 1 base, with 5 bases of the junction left unmatched. The CDR3 consists of 16 residues. The DNA for the CDR3 is TGTGCCAGCAGCTTAGGAGGAGCGGGAGCCCAAGAGACCCAGTACTTC. It yields the protein CASSLGGAGAQETQYF.

This clonotype was seen many times. This chain links TRBV12-3 or TRBV12-4 with TRBJ2-3; 7 nucleotides match TRBD2. Unmatched junction bases numbered 11, after V lost 2 bases and J lost 6 bases. CDR3 length equals 16 residues. CDR3 residues: CASSLLASGPRDTQYF. CDR3 coding DNA: TGTGCCAGCAGTTTATTGGCTAGCGGCCCTCGGGATACGCAGTATTTT.

This clonotype has ten or more counts. The gene calls are TRBV4-1 and TRBJ2-4, with 8 bases that match TRBD1. The CDR3 runs to 14 residues. Trimming cost V 3 bases and J 5 bases; bases outside gene matches: 3. Germline V lookup: CDR1 MGHRA, CDR2 YSYEKL. CDR3 DNA sequence: TGCGCCAGCAGCCATCCGGGACAGGAAAACATTCAGTACTTC. Amino acids: CASSHPGQENIQYF.

This clonotype was observed a few times. This chain uses TRBV14 with TRBJ2-1; D is perhaps TRBD2 (7 bases). This CDR3 contains 15 residues. V was cut by 1 base and J by 3 bases, with 10 bases left in between. The V gene's germline CDR1 is SGHDN and CDR2 FVKESK. This chain's CDR3 is CASSQGGGIYNEQFF. The DNA of the CDR3 is TGTGCCAGCAGCCAAGGGGGGGGCATCTACAATGAGCAGTTCTTC.

Notes on this clonotype: A junction end diverges from the germline sequence, so it may reflect a read error. The chain carries TRBV5-1 and TRBJ2-5; D is possibly TRBD1 (5 bases). Germline V CDR1 and CDR2: SGHRS, YFSETQ. The CDR3 is made up of 16 amino acids. The CDR3 bases are TGCACCAGCAGCGAGAGGACACAAGCCTACCAAGAGACCCAGTACTTC. It is translated as CTSSERTQAYQETQYF.

At least ten counts were recorded for this clonotype. The chain is built from TRBV6-1 and TRBJ2-5; maybe TRBD1 (6 bases). V shed 6 bases and J shed 5 bases, with 16 bases lying between them. CDR1 is MNHNS, CDR2 SASEGT, per germline. CDR3 length: 14 amino acids. CDR3 in amino acids: CASRTGFDGETQYF. In nucleotides, the CDR3 is TGTGCCAGCAGGACAGGCTTCGACGGGGAGACCCAGTACTTC.

The table lists this clonotype with many counts. V and J are TRBV7-3 and TRBJ1-1, with a possible D match to TRBD1 (5 bases). The CDR3 runs 13 residues. CDR1 SGHTA and CDR2 FQGTGA come from the germline V gene. Trimming took 3 bases from V and 3 from J, leaving 8 bases between them. CDR3: CASSFGGDTEAFF. CDR3 DNA: TGTGCCAGCAGCTTCGGGGGGGACACTGAAGCTTTCTTT.

This clonotype was detected a few times. This chain links TRBV19 with TRBJ2-5; 8 positions agree with TRBD1. J lost 5 bases, V lost 3 bases, and 5 bases had no gene match. From germline, CDR1 is LNHDA and CDR2 SQIVND (reference sequence). This CDR3 comprises 14 residues. The CDR3 is CASSISGGLETQYF. DNA of the CDR3: TGTGCCAGTAGTATTTCAGGGGGCTTGGAGACCCAGTACTTC.

This clonotype was detected only once. The rearrangement joins TRBV19 to TRBJ1-5; 8 nucleotides line up with TRBD1. Per germline, CDR1 LNHDA and CDR2 SQIVND (reference sequence). Trimming cost V 5 bases and J 7 bases; bases outside gene matches: 4. The CDR3 is made up of 13 amino acids. This CDR3 reads CASSRTGTQPQHF. DNA for the CDR3: TGTGCCAGTAGTCGGACAGGGACCCAGCCCCAGCATTTT.

V and J are TRBV11-1 and TRBJ2-7; possibly TRBD2 for D (6 bases). The CDR3 runs to 14 residues. In germline, CDR1 is SGHAT, CDR2 FQDESV (reference sequence). Deletions cut 6 bases from V and 5 bases from J, with 17 bases between. CDR3 region: CASSSWTGDHEQYF. The CDR3 nucleotides read TGTGCCAGCAGTTCCTGGACGGGAGACCACGAGCAGTACTTC.

This clonotype was counted once. This chain links TRBV19 with TRBJ2-2; weak D call: TRBD2 (6 bases). This CDR3 has 14 residues. Trimming stripped 3 bases from V and 4 bases from J, with 9 bases between. Germline V CDR1 and CDR2: LNHDA, SQIVND (reference sequence). CDR3 amino acids: CASSIMGGTGELFF. The CDR3 DNA reads as TGTGCCAGTAGTATTATGGGAGGCACCGGGGAGCTGTTTTTT.

This clonotype was seen a few times. The J gene is TRBJ2-3, the V gene TRBV30, with TRBD2 matching over 7 bases. CDR1 is GTSNPN, CDR2 SVGIG, per germline (reference sequence). Germline trimming cut 3 bases from V and 4 bases from J; bases unmatched to any gene: 1. The CDR3 loop spans 12 amino acids. Here the CDR3 reads CAWSREADTQYF. CDR3 nucleotide sequence: TGTGCCTGGAGCCGGGAGGCAGATACGCAGTATTTT.

The sample holds many counts of this clonotype. The chain employs TRBV5-1 and TRBJ2-3, with D unresolved. Deletions cut 4 bases from V and 0 bases from J, with 6 bases between. Germline lookup yields CDR1 SGHRS and CDR2 YFSETQ. The CDR3 sequence is 13 residues long. CDR3 region: CASSIPSTDTQYF. DNA for the CDR3: TGCGCCAGCAGCATCCCTAGCACAGATACGCAGTATTTT.

This clonotype was seen a handful of times. The V and J genes are TRBV6-2 or TRBV6-3 and TRBJ1-6, with D hard to call. Germline CDR1 MNHEY, CDR2 SVGEGT. V was clipped by 4 bases and J by 7 bases, with 11 bases between them. There are 14 residues in the CDR3. In DNA form, the CDR3 reads TGTGCCAGCAGTTTGGTCAGTGGCAATTCACCCCTCCACTTT. Amino acid sequence: CASSLVSGNSPLHF.

The sample holds a few counts of this clonotype. The CDR3 region has the DNA TGTGCCAGTAGTGAGTGGAGCCAAGAGACCCAGTACTTC. Encoded protein: CASSEWSQETQYF. The chain couples TRBV19 to TRBJ2-5; no definite D call. The CDR3 has 13 amino acids. V was trimmed by 5 bases and J by 1 base, leaving 8 bases between them. From germline, CDR1 is LNHDA and CDR2 SQIVND (reference sequence).

This clonotype was seen repeatedly, ten times or more. The chain is built from TRBV3-1 and TRBJ2-1, with 11 nucleotides matching TRBD2. CDR3 length: 16 residues. CDR1 LGHDT and CDR2 YNNKEL come from the germline V gene (reference sequence). The V and J ends lost 3 bases and 4 bases, in that order; junction bases with no gene match: 5. CDR3 region: CASSQEGLAVYNEQFF. As DNA, the CDR3 is TGTGCCAGCAGCCAGGAGGGACTAGCGGTATACAATGAGCAGTTCTTC.

In its sample, this clonotype was seen a few times. This rearrangement joins TRBV6-1 to TRBJ1-5; 7 positions match TRBD1. J was trimmed by 1 base and V by 6 bases; bases with no gene match: 6. CDR1 is MNHNS and CDR2 is SASEGT in the germline V gene. The CDR3 runs 15 residues. In DNA, the CDR3 is TGTGCCAGCAGCCAGGACAGGAGGAGCAATCAGCCCCAGCATTTT. Its protein is CASSQDRRSNQPQHF.

This clonotype was observed a few times. The DNA of the CDR3 is TGTGCTAGTGGTTTCCTGGGAGACAATGAGCAGTTCTTC. It codes for CASGFLGDNEQFF. The chain recombines TRBV12-5 with TRBJ2-1, with D perhaps matching TRBD2 (5 bases). V was shortened by 3 bases and J by 5 bases, with 8 bases between the two germline ends. Germline lookup yields CDR1 LGHNT and CDR2 FRNRAP. This CDR3 has 13 amino acids.

In its sample, this clonotype was seen a few times. The J gene is TRBJ1-3, the V gene TRBV9; D is uncertain. The germline V gene encodes CDR1 SGDLS and CDR2 YYNGEE. V lost 0 bases and J lost 8, with 15 bases in between. The CDR3 spans 15 residues. The CDR3 protein is CASSVDAFPGDTIYF. CDR3 in DNA: TGTGCCAGCAGCGTAGATGCTTTTCCCGGAGACACCATATATTTT.

This clonotype has ten or more counts. The V and J genes are TRBV28 and TRBJ1-2, with a weak D call TRBD1 (5 bases). The CDR3 consists of 15 residues. Trimming pared 7 bases from V and 8 bases from J, leaving 23 bases between. Germline CDR1 MDHEN, CDR2 SYDVKM. DNA of the CDR3: TGTGCCAGCACCCACAATCGCCTCGGCGGGGGAGGCTACACCTTC. Amino acids: CASTHNRLGGGGYTF.

This clonotype was counted many times. This sequence joins TRBV20-1 and TRBJ1-5; D is ambiguous. The CDR3 covers 15 residues. V was cut by 4 bases and J by 3 bases, with 16 bases left in between. Germline CDR1 is DFQATT and CDR2 is SNEGSKA (reference sequence). Here the CDR3 reads CSATGQQADNQPQHF. CDR3 bases: TGCAGTGCTACCGGTCAGCAGGCTGACAATCAGCCCCAGCATTTT.

This clonotype was recorded many times. V and J are TRBV6-1 and TRBJ2-3; 8 nucleotides line up with TRBD1. Germline CDR1 MNHNS, CDR2 SASEGT. The trim removed 4 bases at V and 6 bases at J, leaving 12 bases unmatched. This CDR3 has 16 residues. The CDR3 sequence: CASSGAAGGIMDTQYF. The CDR3 coding sequence is TGTGCCAGCAGTGGCGCGGCAGGGGGCATTATGGATACGCAGTATTTT.

The CDR3 DNA follows: TGTGCCAGTAGGGACAGGGGTACGTCTAATGAAAAACTGTTTTTT. Its translation: CASRDRGTSNEKLFF. The chain combines TRBV19 with TRBJ1-4, with TRBD1 matching over 9 bases. The CDR3 is 15 amino acids. With 6 bases clipped from V and 3 bases from J, the junction kept 5 bases outside the gene matches. Germline CDR1 and CDR2: LNHDA and SQIVND (reference sequence). The entire variable domain, with the rest obtained from reference TRBV19 and TRBJ1-4, is as follows: DGGITQSPKYLFRKEGQNVTLSCEQNLNHDAMYWYRQDPGQGLRLIYYSQIVNDFQKGDIAEGYSVSREKKESFPLTVTSAQKNPTAFYLCASRDRGTSNEKLFFGSGTQLSVL.

In its sample, this clonotype was seen many times. The chain links TRBV28 to TRBJ2-2; weak D call: TRBD1 (6 bases). V shed 6 bases and J shed 6 bases, with 11 bases lying between them. Germline V lookup: CDR1 MDHEN, CDR2 SYDVKM. This CDR3 spans 13 amino acids. CDR3 loop: CASRPTGPGELFF. Written as DNA, the CDR3 is TGTGCCAGCAGGCCTACAGGGCCCGGGGAGCTGTTTTTT.

This clonotype appeared many times. This rearrangement joins TRBV2 to TRBJ2-3, with D possibly being TRBD2 (6 bases). V dropped 2 bases and J dropped 4 bases, with 10 bases sitting between them. The germline gives CDR1 SNHLY, CDR2 FYNNEI. The CDR3 runs 14 residues. This CDR3 is CASSESSSADTQYF. CDR3 DNA sequence: TGTGCCAGCAGTGAATCGTCTAGCGCAGATACGCAGTATTTT.